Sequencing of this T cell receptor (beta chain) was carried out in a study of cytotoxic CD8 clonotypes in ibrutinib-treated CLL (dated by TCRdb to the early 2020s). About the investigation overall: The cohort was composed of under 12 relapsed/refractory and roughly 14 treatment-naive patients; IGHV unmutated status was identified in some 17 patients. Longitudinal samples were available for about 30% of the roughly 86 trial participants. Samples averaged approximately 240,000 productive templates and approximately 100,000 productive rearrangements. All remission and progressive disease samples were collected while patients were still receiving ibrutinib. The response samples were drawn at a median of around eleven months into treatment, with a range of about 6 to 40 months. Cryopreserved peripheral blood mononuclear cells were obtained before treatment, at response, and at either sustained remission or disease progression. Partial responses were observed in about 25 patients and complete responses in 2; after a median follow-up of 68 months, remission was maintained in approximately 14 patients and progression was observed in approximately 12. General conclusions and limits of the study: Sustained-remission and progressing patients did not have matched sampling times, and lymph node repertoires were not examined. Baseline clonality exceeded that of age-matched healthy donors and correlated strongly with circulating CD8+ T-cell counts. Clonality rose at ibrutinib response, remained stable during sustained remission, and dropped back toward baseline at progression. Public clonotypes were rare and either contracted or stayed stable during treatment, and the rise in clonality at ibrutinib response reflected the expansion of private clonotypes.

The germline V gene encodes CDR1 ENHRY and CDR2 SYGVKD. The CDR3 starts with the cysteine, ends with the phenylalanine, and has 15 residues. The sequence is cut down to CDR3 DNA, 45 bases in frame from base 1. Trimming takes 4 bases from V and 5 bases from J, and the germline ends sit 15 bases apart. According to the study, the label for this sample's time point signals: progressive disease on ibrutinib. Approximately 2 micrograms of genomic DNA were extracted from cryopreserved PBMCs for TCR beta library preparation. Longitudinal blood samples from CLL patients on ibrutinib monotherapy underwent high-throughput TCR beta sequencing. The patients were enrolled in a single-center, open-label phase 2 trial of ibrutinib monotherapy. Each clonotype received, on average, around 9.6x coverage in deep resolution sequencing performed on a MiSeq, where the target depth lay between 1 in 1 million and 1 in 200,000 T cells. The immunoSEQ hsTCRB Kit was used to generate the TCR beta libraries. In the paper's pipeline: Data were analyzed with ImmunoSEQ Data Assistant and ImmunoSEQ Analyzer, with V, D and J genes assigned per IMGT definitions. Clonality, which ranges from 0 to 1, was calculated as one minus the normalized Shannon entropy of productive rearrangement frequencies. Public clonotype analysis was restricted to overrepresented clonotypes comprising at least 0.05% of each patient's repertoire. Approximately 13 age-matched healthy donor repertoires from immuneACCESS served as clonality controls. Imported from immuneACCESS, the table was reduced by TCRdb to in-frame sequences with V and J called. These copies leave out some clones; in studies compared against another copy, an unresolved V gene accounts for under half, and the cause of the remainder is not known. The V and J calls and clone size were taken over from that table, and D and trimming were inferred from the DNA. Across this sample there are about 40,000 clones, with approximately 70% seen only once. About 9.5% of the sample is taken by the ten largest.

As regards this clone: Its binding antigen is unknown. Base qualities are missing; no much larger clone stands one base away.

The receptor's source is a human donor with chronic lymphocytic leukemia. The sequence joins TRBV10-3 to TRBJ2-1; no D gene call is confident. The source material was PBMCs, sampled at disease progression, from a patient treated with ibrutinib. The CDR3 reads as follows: CAISGGPGGDNEQFF. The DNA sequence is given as TGTGCCATCAGTGGAGGACCGGGTGGCGACAATGAGCAGTTCTTC.